This paragraph reports one T cell receptor beta chain. A junction boundary mismatches the germline segment, possibly from a read error. Libraries were prepared by immunoSEQ multiplex PCR; TCRdb keeps only in-frame clonotypes and omits some of them. The sample shows about 2.4 million clones, 90% to 95% of them seen only once. These data belong to a study of shared clonotypes between healthy human individuals. Germline V CDR1 and CDR2: SGHRS, YFSETQ. The CDR3 has 14 amino acids. The rearrangement links TRBV5-1 to TRBJ2-7; TRBD1 matches 7 bases. The specimen sequenced was naive CD4+ T cells from PBMCs. Documented subset: CD45RA+ positively selected. This TCR came from a man between 18 and 35 years old in good health. Some clones in this sample may be carry-over from other donors' samples. The CDR3 reads CASSLGQGSNEQYF. CDR3 nucleotide sequence: TGCGCCAGCAGCTTGGGACAGGGCTCCAACGAGCAGTACTTC.